Following are 17 T cell receptor beta chains from one sample sequenced in a study of T cells in Graves' hyperthyroidism and ophthalmopathy. Researchers took RNA transcripts and amplified the TCR beta CDR3 regions from them. First-round RT-PCR of the TCR CDR3 relied on the HTBI primer set. TCRdb redid the calling of the multiplex PCR reads with MiXCR, one entry per CDR3 protein. This table has fewer than 500,000 distinct CDR3 sequences, roughly 14% appearing once. The sample was blood. These receptors were taken from a man aged 25 to 40 with Graves' hyperthyroidism that later progressed to Graves' ophthalmopathy.

The chain combines TRBV6-6 with TRBJ1-6; the D gene is possibly TRBD1 (5 bases). The ends were cut back, 0 bases at V and 11 bases at J, with 14 bases in the middle. This CDR3 region has 15 residues. The V gene's germline CDR1 is MNHNY and CDR2 SVGAGI (reference sequence). In nucleotides, the CDR3 is TGTGCCAGCAGTTACTCGGGCCCTCCGGGGGCACCCCTCCACTTT. This translates into CASSYSGPPGAPLHF.

The chain couples TRBV18 to TRBJ1-3; perhaps TRBD1 as D (6 bases). V lost 4 bases to trimming and J lost 8 bases, with 12 bases between them. The CDR3 runs to 13 residues. Germline V gives CDR1 KGHSH, CDR2 LQKENI. The DNA of the CDR3 is TGTGCCAGCTCACGGGACAACGGAGACACCATATATTTT. It is translated as CASSRDNGDTIYF. Complete variable domain (other parts from reference TRBV18 and TRBJ1-3): NAGVMQNPRHLVRRRGQEARLRCSPMKGHSHVYWYRQLPEEGLKFMVYLQKENIIDESGMPKERFSAEFPKEGPSILRIQQVVRGDSAAYFCASSRDNGDTIYFGEGSWLTVV.

This clonotype was found a few times. J is TRBJ2-3 and V is TRBV3-1; a possible D gene is TRBD2 (7 bases). CDR1 LGHDT and CDR2 YNNKEL come from the germline V gene (reference sequence). This CDR3 contains 15 residues. Between the trimmed V and J ends, which lost 4 bases and 2 bases, there was a span of 13 bases. The CDR3 nucleotides are TGTGCCAGCAGCCTTGGCGGGGGCCTCACAGATACGCAGTATTTT. Amino acid sequence: CASSLGGGLTDTQYF.

The genes are TRBV20-1 and TRBJ2-7; 7 nucleotides match TRBD1. The CDR3 runs 15 residues. Germline loops: CDR1 DFQATT, CDR2 SNEGSKA (reference sequence). V was pared by 0 bases and J by 4 bases, with 9 bases of the junction left unmatched. Here the CDR3 DNA reads TGCAGTGCTAGAGATCTCATGACAGGGAAGTACGAGCAGTACTTC. Translated, it gives CSARDLMTGKYEQYF.

This clonotype turned up a few times. This chain connects TRBV20-1 to TRBJ2-5, with 10 bases lining up with TRBD2. This CDR3 comprises 15 residues. Germline values: CDR1 DFQATT, CDR2 SNEGSKA (reference sequence). J gave up 5 bases and V 0 bases, and 6 bases lay outside the gene matches. The CDR3 DNA is TGCAGTGCTAGAGAGCGAGCGGGGGGGCGGGAGACCCAGTACTTC. This translates into CSARERAGGRETQYF.

Ten or more counts support this clonotype. V usage is TRBV6-2 or TRBV6-3 and J usage is TRBJ1-1; D remains unclear. Germline values: CDR1 MNHEY, CDR2 SVGEGT. This CDR3 is built from 14 residues. V was trimmed by 6 bases and J by 0 bases, leaving 11 bases between them. CDR3 in amino acids: CASRASQLNTEAFF. In nucleotides, the CDR3 is TGTGCCAGCAGAGCTAGTCAGCTGAACACTGAAGCTTTCTTT.

The J gene is TRBJ1-3, the V gene TRBV6-1, with 7 nucleotides matching TRBD1. This CDR3 contains 15 residues. The J segment lost 4 bases and the V segment lost 6 bases, leaving 9 bases of the junction unmatched. Looked up from germline, CDR1 is MNHNS and CDR2 is SASEGT. CDR3 loop: CASSRGQASGNTIYF. The DNA for the CDR3 is TGTGCCAGCAGCCGTGGACAGGCTTCGGGAAACACCATATATTTT.

At least ten counts were recorded for this clonotype. The J gene is TRBJ1-6, the V gene TRBV7-9, with 7 bases that match TRBD1. V shed 5 bases, J shed 8 bases, and the junction held 9 bases outside the gene matches. The CDR3 contains 15 residues. The germline CDR1 and CDR2 sequences are SEHNR and FQNEAQ (reference sequence). Written as DNA, the CDR3 is TGTGCCAGCAGCGATCACAGGGGAGCCCATTCACCCCTCCACTTT. It specifies CASSDHRGAHSPLHF.

The chain employs TRBV5-6 and TRBJ1-2, with a possible D match to TRBD1 (6 bases). The V gene lost 5 bases and the J gene lost 8 bases, with 22 bases spanning the gap. Germline V gene sequence: CDR1 SGHDT, CDR2 YYEEEE. The CDR3 is made up of 15 amino acids. The CDR3 sequence is CASSSQGNGLWGYTF. In DNA form, the CDR3 reads TGTGCCAGCAGTTCACAGGGAAACGGGCTATGGGGCTACACCTTC.

In its sample, this clonotype was seen many times. The rearrangement joins TRBV6-1 to TRBJ1-1; D unresolved. V lost 6 bases, J lost 1 base, and 15 bases lay in between. CDR3 length: 15 residues. CDR1 is MNHNS and CDR2 is SASEGT in the germline V gene. DNA of the CDR3: TGTGCCAGCAGCCTGGCCGGCCAGGCGAACACTGAAGCTTTCTTT. It translates to CASSLAGQANTEAFF.

This clonotype was seen many times. The rearrangement uses TRBV3-1 and TRBJ2-7; no clear D. Germline V CDR1 and CDR2: LGHDT, YNNKEL (reference sequence). Trimming pared 3 bases from V and 0 bases from J, leaving 6 bases between. The CDR3 has 13 residues. CDR3 region: CASSQRSSYEQYF. The CDR3 DNA sequence: TGTGCCAGCAGCCAGAGGAGCTCCTACGAGCAGTACTTC.

This clonotype appeared a few times. V and J are TRBV6-1 and TRBJ2-2, with TRBD2 matching 15 bases. In germline, CDR1 is MNHNS, CDR2 SASEGT. The CDR3 covers 17 residues. The J segment lost 2 bases and the V segment lost 4 bases, leaving 2 bases of the junction unmatched. CDR3 nucleotide sequence: TGTGCCAGCAGTGCGGGACTAGCGGGGGGAAACACCGGGGAGCTGTTTTTT. The encoded protein is CASSAGLAGGNTGELFF.

The rearrangement links TRBV3-1 to TRBJ2-5; D tentatively fits TRBD1 or TRBD2 (5 bases each). The CDR3 has 13 residues. V was trimmed by 5 bases and J by 11 bases, leaving 18 bases between them. Germline CDR1 reads LGHDT; CDR2 reads YNNKEL (reference sequence). The CDR3 here is CASSARDHHNQYF. In nucleotides, the CDR3 is TGTGCCAGCAGCGCCCGGGACCACCATAATCAGTACTTC.

V and J are TRBV15 and TRBJ2-5, with 9 bases aligning to TRBD2. Germline V gene data show CDR1 as LNHNV and CDR2 as YYDKDF (reference sequence). This CDR3 region has 16 residues. The junction had 9 bases not matched to a gene; V was cut back by 4 bases and J by 3 bases. CDR3 in amino acids: CATSKERAGGEETQYF. DNA for the CDR3: TGTGCCACCAGCAAAGAGAGGGCGGGGGGGGAAGAGACCCAGTACTTC.

This clonotype occurred a few times. V and J are TRBV29-1 and TRBJ1-1; weak D call: TRBD1 (5 bases). V lost 1 base and J lost 4, with 10 bases in between. CDR3 size: 13 residues. Per the germline V gene, CDR1 is SQVTM and CDR2 is ANQGSEA. CDR3 sequence (DNA): TGCAGCGTTGAAGTGAGGGGCGGCACTGAAGCTTTCTTT. This gives the protein CSVEVRGGTEAFF.

Many counts were recorded for this clonotype. The chain couples TRBV27 to TRBJ1-3; weak D call: TRBD1 (6 bases). CDR3 length equals 15 residues. Germline values: CDR1 MNHEY, CDR2 SMNVEV (reference sequence). V gave up 5 bases and J gave up 2 bases, with 13 bases separating them. In nucleotides, the CDR3 is TGTGCCAGCAGTCCCTATACAGGGACTGGAAACACCATATATTTT. It codes for CASSPYTGTGNTIYF.

Of note for this clonotype: This CDR3 is missing its conserved last phenylalanine or tryptophan, likely due to a read error. The V and J genes are TRBV20-1 and TRBJ2-7, with 7 bases fitting TRBD1. V lost 4 bases to trimming and J lost 1 base; unmatched junction nucleotides: 4. The CDR3 contains 13 residues. Germline-derived CDR1 and CDR2 are DFQATT and SNEGSKA (reference sequence). CDR3: CSATGTASYEQYL. For the CDR3, the DNA is TGCAGTGCTACTGGGACAGCTTCCTACGAGCAGTACCTC.